Only a few counts were recorded for the clone carrying this TCR beta chain. Antigen unknown. The sample comes from a study of T cell repertoires in cytomegalovirus infection. About the study: Evidence of both CMV infection and a matching HLA type came from public TCR beta signatures.

The junction had 5 bases not matched to a gene; V was cut back by 5 bases and J by 1 base. The CDR3 runs 15 residues. In germline, CDR1 is SGHTA, CDR2 FQGNSA. TCRdb passed the reads through MiXCR, listing each CDR3 protein once. There are approximately 590,000 distinct CDR3 sequences in the sample; over 35% occur only once, and about 46% lies in the top ten. The sample consisted of cultured PBMCs, taken from culture after CMV antigen stimulation. This chain joins TRBV7-2 and TRBJ1-5, with 7 bases lining up with TRBD1. The TCR originated in a human donor in good health (CMV status not recorded). Some clones in this sample may be carry-over from other donors' samples. This chain's CDR3 is CASSLDRVSNQPQHF. The CDR3 DNA is TGTGCCAGCAGCCTCGACAGGGTGAGCAATCAGCCCCAGCATTTT.